These 14 T cell receptor beta chains came from one sample sequenced in a study of control samples from healthy donors and cancer patients. Assay used: immunoSEQ multiplex PCR; TCRdb lists only in-frame clones, some missing. The sample has 130,000 to 150,000 clones, approximately 93% seen once. Sequencing was performed on blood. The receptors were gathered from a man in his late teens or twenties in good health.

The chain joins TRBV5-1 to TRBJ1-1, with 7 bases fitting TRBD1. CDR1 SGHRS and CDR2 YFSETQ come from the germline V gene. This CDR3 region has 14 residues. Losses at the gene ends were 4 bases for V and 6 bases for J; bases not matched to a gene: 9. The CDR3 reads CASSPQGRVSEAFF. CDR3 sequence (DNA): TGCGCCAGCAGCCCACAGGGGAGAGTATCTGAAGCTTTCTTT.

The gene calls are TRBV3-1 (or the pseudogene TRBV3-2) and TRBJ1-1, with D unresolved. This CDR3 has 16 amino acids. Germline V gene sequence: CDR1 LGHDT, CDR2 YNNKEL (reference sequence). Trimming took off 0 bases at V and 6 bases at J, with 17 bases between the two ends. Here the CDR3 DNA reads TGTGCCAGCAGCCAAGAAATCGCTGGGGTGGGGTCTGAAGCTTTCTTT. Its protein is CASSQEIAGVGSEAFF.

The CDR3 loop reads CASSQGAGDEQYF. The CDR3, as DNA: TGTGCCAGCAGCCAAGGGGCGGGAGACGAGCAGTACTTC. The chain combines TRBV4-2 with TRBJ2-7; the match to TRBD2 covers 7 bases. The J segment lost 5 bases and the V segment lost 1 base, leaving 2 bases of the junction unmatched. Looked up from germline, CDR1 is LGHNA and CDR2 is YNFKEQ. This CDR3 contains 13 residues.

J is TRBJ1-6 and V is TRBV11-2; D is possibly TRBD1 (6 bases). Germline V CDR1 and CDR2: SGHAT, FQNNGV. The CDR3 totals 15 residues. V lost 2 bases and J lost 5, with 10 bases in between. As DNA, the CDR3 is TGTGCCAGCAGCTTACAGGGGAGGCATAATTCACCCCTCCACTTT. This codes for CASSLQGRHNSPLHF.

The sample holds one count of this clone. J is TRBJ1-4 and V is TRBV10-3, with D possibly TRBD1 on 5 matching bases. CDR3 length: 11 residues. Germline values: CDR1 ENHRY, CDR2 SYGVKD. Trimming stripped 11 bases from V and 6 bases from J, with 10 bases between. The CDR3 is CAAGGDEKLFF. The CDR3 region has the DNA TGTGCCGCTGGGGGAGATGAAAAACTGTTTTTT.

The chain uses TRBV28 and TRBJ2-7, with unresolved D. Germline V gene data show CDR1 as MDHEN and CDR2 as SYDVKM. The CDR3 is 14 amino acids. The ends were cut back, 4 bases at V and 4 bases at J, with 14 bases in the middle. In nucleotides, the CDR3 is TGTGCCAGCAGTTGGGCCCCGCAAGGGTACGAGCAGTACTTC. Protein: CASSWAPQGYEQYF.

V gene TRBV7-2 combines with J gene TRBJ2-7, with 8 nucleotides matching TRBD1. Trimming took 0 bases from V and 0 from J; bases not matched to a gene: 1. This CDR3 is 15 amino acids long. The germline gives CDR1 SGHTA, CDR2 FQGNSA. DNA for the CDR3: TGTGCCAGCAGCTTAGCCACAGGGGGCTCCTACGAGCAGTACTTC. It codes for CASSLATGGSYEQYF.

The chain has TRBV11-3 and TRBJ2-1; D may be TRBD2 (6 bases). The germline V gene encodes CDR1 SGHNT and CDR2 YENEEA. This CDR3 is 15 amino acids long. Trimming shortened V by 3 bases and J by 5 bases, and 14 bases separated the two germline ends. The CDR3 loop is CASSLEGGVNNEQFF. The DNA of the CDR3 is TGTGCCAGCAGCTTGGAGGGAGGCGTCAACAATGAGCAGTTCTTC.

The rearrangement joins TRBV27 to TRBJ1-4; no firm D call. This CDR3 contains 13 residues. Looked up from germline, CDR1 is MNHEY and CDR2 is SMNVEV (reference sequence). Trimming stripped 5 bases from V and 4 bases from J, with 8 bases between. CDR3 in amino acids: CASSAFGNEKLFF. CDR3 in DNA: TGTGCCAGCAGTGCCTTCGGTAATGAAAAACTGTTTTTT.

A note on this clone: The sample holds other DNA sequences that translate to the same CDR3. The rearrangement joins TRBV2 to TRBJ1-2; TRBD1 matches at 10 bases. Germline trimming cut 3 bases from V and 6 bases from J; bases unmatched to any gene: 19. CDR3 length equals 19 residues. Germline V gives CDR1 SNHLY, CDR2 FYNNEI. The CDR3 coding sequence is TGTGCCAGCAGTGATGGCGCGGGGGGGCGACAGGGGGCGCGAAATGGCTACACCTTC. Translating it yields CASSDGAGGRQGARNGYTF.

This chain uses TRBV28 with TRBJ2-1; D is ambiguous. V dropped 3 bases and J dropped 10 bases, with 10 bases sitting between them. Germline CDR1 and CDR2: MDHEN and SYDVKM. The CDR3 spans 12 residues. In DNA form, the CDR3 reads TGTGCCAGCAGTTTCGGAACATCCGAGCAGTTCTTC. Amino acids: CASSFGTSEQFF.

The chain is built from TRBV29-1 and TRBJ1-4; D ambiguous. This CDR3 has 13 amino acids. CDR1 and CDR2 (germline): SQVTM, ANQGSEA. CDR3 in amino acids: CSVRRAANEKLFF. CDR3 nucleotide sequence: TGCAGTGTCCGCCGGGCGGCGAATGAAAAACTGTTTTTT.

CDR3 loop: CASSFEAGGNNEQFF. The CDR3 DNA is TGCGCCAGCAGCTTTGAGGCAGGGGGGAACAATGAGCAGTTCTTC. The chain joins TRBV5-1 to TRBJ2-1; TRBD1 is a possible D gene (7 bases). V was pared by 2 bases and J by 5 bases, with 14 bases between. Germline assignment: CDR1 SGHRS and CDR2 YFSETQ. The CDR3 contains 15 residues.

The gene calls are TRBV12-3 or TRBV12-4 and TRBJ2-3, with D uncertain. V was cut by 8 bases and J by 4 bases, with 10 bases left in between. This CDR3 has 12 amino acids. The CDR3 sequence is CASHSSADTQYF. The CDR3 coding sequence is TGTGCCAGCCACTCCTCAGCAGATACGCAGTATTTT.